This TCR beta chain derives from a study of shared clonotypes between healthy human individuals. Study findings and constraints: Blood was the sole source, and tissue repertoires probably differ.

This CDR3 is 20 amino acids long. Per germline, CDR1 PRHDT and CDR2 FYEKMQ (reference sequence). V lost 0 bases and J lost 3, with 23 bases in between. Clones were sequenced by immunoSEQ multiplex PCR, and TCRdb holds only the in-frame ones, with some missing. This repertoire shows some 510,000 clones, about four fifths found once; its top ten account for approximately 12%. In this sample, this clone turned up many times. Its target is not known. The chain is built from TRBV13 and TRBJ1-4; D is perhaps TRBD1 (5 bases). Sample: PBMCs. The TCR was taken from a middle-aged woman in good health. Some clones in this sample may be carry-over from other donors' samples. The CDR3 DNA sequence: TGTGCCAGCAGCTTAGGTGGGGGGATTTTCGGATCGGCGTCTAATGAAAAACTGTTTTTT. Protein: CASSLGGGIFGSASNEKLFF.